The source of this T cell receptor beta chain is a study of memory CD4+ T cells and cytomegalovirus serostatus. Study conclusions and caveats: The CMV-associated TCR signature appears largely within the CD4+ memory repertoire. CMV serostatus prediction reached median AUC roughly 0.95, or 0.91 with US-trained model.

Single viable CD3+CD4+CD8-CD45RO+ cells were sorted as the memory CD4+ T cells. The sample holds a few counts of this clone. Its antigen is currently unknown. TCRdb's table, derived via immunoSEQ multiplex PCR, lists solely in-frame clones and lacks some. The profile covers tens of thousands of clones, with under 80% appearing a single time and less than 1% taken by the ten largest. This CDR3 is 16 amino acids long. CDR1 MNHNS and CDR2 SASEGT come from the germline V gene. V shed 4 bases, J shed 7 bases, and the junction held 13 bases outside the gene matches. The sequence derives from an adult in good health and CMV-seronegative. V gene TRBV6-1 combines with J gene TRBJ1-1, with 9 nucleotides matching TRBD1. The source material was memory CD4+ T cells from blood. CDR3 sequence reads: CASSVLDRGFNSEAFF. In DNA form, the CDR3 reads TGTGCCAGCAGTGTTTTGGACAGGGGATTCAATAGTGAAGCTTTCTTT.